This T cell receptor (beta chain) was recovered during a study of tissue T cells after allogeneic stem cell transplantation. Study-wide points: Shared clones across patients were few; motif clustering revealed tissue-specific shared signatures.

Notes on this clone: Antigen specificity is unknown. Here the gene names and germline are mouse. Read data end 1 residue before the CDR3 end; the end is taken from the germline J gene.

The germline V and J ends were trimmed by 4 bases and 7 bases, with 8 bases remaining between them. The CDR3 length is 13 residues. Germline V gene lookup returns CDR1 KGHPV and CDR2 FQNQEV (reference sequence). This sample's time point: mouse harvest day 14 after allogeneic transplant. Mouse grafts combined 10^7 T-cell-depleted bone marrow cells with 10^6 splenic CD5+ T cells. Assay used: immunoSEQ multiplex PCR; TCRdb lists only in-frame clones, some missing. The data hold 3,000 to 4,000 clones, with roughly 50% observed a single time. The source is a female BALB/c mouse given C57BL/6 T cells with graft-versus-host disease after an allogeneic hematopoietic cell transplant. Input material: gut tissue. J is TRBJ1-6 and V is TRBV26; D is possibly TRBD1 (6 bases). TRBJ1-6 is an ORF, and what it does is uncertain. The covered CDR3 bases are TGTGCCAGCAGTCGGGGGGCGAATTCGCCCCTCTAC. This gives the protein CASSRGANSPLY. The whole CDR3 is CASSRGANSPLYF.